The 10 T cell receptor beta chains below all came from one sample that was sequenced in a study of blood T cell repertoires in COVID-19. Libraries were prepared by immunoSEQ multiplex PCR; TCRdb keeps only in-frame clonotypes and omits some of them. The sample shows a few hundred thousand clones, roughly 86% of them seen only once. Sequences were obtained from peripheral blood. All receptors come from a man aged 40-49 years who had recovered from COVID-19.

The rearrangement uses TRBV7-2 and TRBJ2-7; D unclear. The CDR3 totals 14 residues. Trimming removed 2 bases from V and 5 bases from J, with 13 bases in between. The germline V gene encodes CDR1 SGHTA and CDR2 FQGNSA. The CDR3 DNA follows: TGTGCCAGCAGCTTAAAGTCCAGTACAAACGAGCAGTACTTC. It encodes CASSLKSSTNEQYF.

CDR3 nucleotide sequence: TGTGCCAGCAGCTTCGACACCCCGAACACTGAAGCTTTCTTT. Protein product: CASSFDTPNTEAFF. J is TRBJ1-1 and V is TRBV7-2; the D is unclear. The germline V gene encodes CDR1 SGHTA and CDR2 FQGNSA. With 3 bases removed from V and 1 base from J, the gap between germline ends came to 9 bases. This CDR3 has 14 amino acids.

The chain carries TRBV6-2 or TRBV6-3 and TRBJ1-2, with TRBD1 matching over 10 bases. Germline CDR1 reads MNHEY; CDR2 reads SVGEGT. The CDR3 contains 14 residues. V shed 5 bases, J shed 4 bases, and the junction held 4 bases outside the gene matches. The CDR3 region is CASSDRDRGYGYTF. The CDR3 coding sequence is TGTGCCAGCAGTGACCGGGACAGGGGCTATGGCTACACCTTC.

The rearrangement joins TRBV11-2 to TRBJ2-5; D is uncertain. There are 11 residues in the CDR3. Deletions cut 2 bases from V and 5 bases from J, with 3 bases between. Germline V lookup: CDR1 SGHAT, CDR2 FQNNGV. The DNA of the CDR3 is TGTGCCAGCAGCTTACAGGAGACCCAGTACTTC. It translates to CASSLQETQYF.

The V call is TRBV21-1, the J call TRBJ1-5. TRBV21-1 represents a pseudogene. The CDR3 spans 16 residues. The CDR3 nucleotides are TGTGCCAGCAGCAAAGCGCGATATCTTAGCAATCAGCCCCAGCATTTT. It encodes CASSKARYLSNQPQHF.

This clone has a single count. The chain uses TRBV14 and TRBJ2-5; 11 bases agree with TRBD2. CDR1 and CDR2 from the germline V gene are SGHDN and FVKESK. Trimming took 2 bases from V and 5 from J; bases not matched to a gene: 13. There are 18 residues in the CDR3. The CDR3 protein is CASSQRLAGIGGRETQYF. CDR3 DNA: TGTGCCAGCAGCCAAAGACTAGCGGGGATCGGTGGCAGGGAGACCCAGTACTTC.

The V gene is TRBV2, the J gene TRBJ2-1; 9 positions match TRBD2. Germline V gives CDR1 SNHLY, CDR2 FYNNEI. There are 14 residues in the CDR3. V lost 3 bases and J lost 6; bases outside the gene matches: 3. CDR3: CASSDGTSLNEQFF. The CDR3 DNA is TGTGCCAGCAGTGATGGGACTAGCCTCAATGAGCAGTTCTTC.

The rearrangement joins TRBV27 to TRBJ2-1; 7 positions agree with TRBD1. The trim removed 8 bases at V and 7 bases at J, leaving 8 bases unmatched. CDR1 MNHEY and CDR2 SMNVEV come from the germline V gene (reference sequence). CDR3 size: 13 residues. CDR3 amino acids: CASSRDRRNEQFF. The CDR3 DNA reads as TGTGCCAGCTCCCGGGACAGAAGAAATGAGCAGTTCTTC.

The chain is built from TRBV4-2 and TRBJ2-4; 9 nucleotides match TRBD1. V was pared by 3 bases and J by 8 bases, with 11 bases of the junction left unmatched. This CDR3 is 16 amino acids long. Germline CDR1 and CDR2: LGHNA and YNFKEQ. CDR3 sequence reads: CASSQGTGSLMDIQYF. The CDR3 DNA is TGTGCCAGCAGCCAGGGGACAGGGTCCCTCATGGACATTCAGTACTTC.

The chain carries TRBV19 and TRBJ2-7, with 8 bases lining up with TRBD1. Germline CDR1 reads LNHDA; CDR2 reads SQIVND (reference sequence). The CDR3 loop spans 14 amino acids. The ends lost 3 bases at V and 2 bases at J; junction bases unmatched: 3. The CDR3 bases are TGTGCCAGTAGTATCACAGGGGGTCCCTACGAGCAGTACTTC. It is translated as CASSITGGPYEQYF.